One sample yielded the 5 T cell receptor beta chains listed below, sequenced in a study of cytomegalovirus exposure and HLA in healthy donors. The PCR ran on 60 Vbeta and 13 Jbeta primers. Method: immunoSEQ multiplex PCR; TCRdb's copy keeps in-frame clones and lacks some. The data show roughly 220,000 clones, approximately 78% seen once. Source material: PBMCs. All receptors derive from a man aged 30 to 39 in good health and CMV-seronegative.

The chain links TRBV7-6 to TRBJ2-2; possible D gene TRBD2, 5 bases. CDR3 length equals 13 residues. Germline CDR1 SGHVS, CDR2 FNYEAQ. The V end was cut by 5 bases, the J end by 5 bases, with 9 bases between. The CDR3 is CASSPGGTGELFF. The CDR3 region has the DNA TGTGCCAGCAGCCCAGGAGGAACCGGGGAGCTGTTTTTT.

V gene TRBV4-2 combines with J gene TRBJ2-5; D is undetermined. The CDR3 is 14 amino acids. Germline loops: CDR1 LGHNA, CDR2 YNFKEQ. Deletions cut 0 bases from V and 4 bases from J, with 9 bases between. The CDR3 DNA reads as TGTGCCAGCAGCCAAGAGGTCCTAAGAGAGACCCAGTACTTC. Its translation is CASSQEVLRETQYF.

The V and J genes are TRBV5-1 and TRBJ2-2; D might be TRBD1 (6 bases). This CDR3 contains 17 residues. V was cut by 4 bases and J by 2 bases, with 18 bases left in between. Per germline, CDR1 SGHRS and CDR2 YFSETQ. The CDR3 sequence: CASSALWTALNTGELFF. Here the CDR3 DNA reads TGCGCCAGCAGCGCGTTGTGGACAGCGCTAAACACCGGGGAGCTGTTTTTT.

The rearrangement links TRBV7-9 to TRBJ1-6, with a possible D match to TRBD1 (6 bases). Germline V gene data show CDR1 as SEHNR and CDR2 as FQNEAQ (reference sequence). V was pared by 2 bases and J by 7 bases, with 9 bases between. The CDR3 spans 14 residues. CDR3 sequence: CASSLMQGNSPLHF. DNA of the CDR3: TGTGCCAGCAGCTTAATGCAGGGGAATTCACCCCTCCACTTT.

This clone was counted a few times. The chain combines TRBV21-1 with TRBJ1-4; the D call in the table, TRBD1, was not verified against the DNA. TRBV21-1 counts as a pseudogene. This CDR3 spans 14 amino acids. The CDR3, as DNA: TGTGCCAGCAACCAGACAGGCCTTTGGGAAAAACTGTTTTTT. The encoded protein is CASNQTGLWEKLFF.